The 16 T cell receptor beta chains in this list originate from one sample, sequenced in a study of siplizumab effects on memory and regulatory T cells. Generated by immunoSEQ multiplex PCR, the TCRdb table keeps only in-frame clones and is missing some. The sample lists about 110,000 clones, about 91% seen once, with about 0.7% in the top ten. Specimen: Tregs sorted from blood. The receptors were gathered from a human donor in good health.

V usage is TRBV6-5 and J usage is TRBJ2-3; either TRBD1 or TRBD2 may fit D (5 bases each). Germline CDR1 and CDR2: MNHEY and SVGAGI. V lost 2 bases to trimming and J lost 5 bases, with 17 bases between them. The CDR3 loop spans 16 amino acids. CDR3 in amino acids: CASSYQTAGGVDTQYF. CDR3 sequence (DNA): TGTGCCAGCAGTTACCAGACTGCTGGGGGAGTAGATACGCAGTATTTT.

This chain links TRBV18 with TRBJ1-1, with no clear D. The V gene lost 3 bases and the J gene lost 8 bases, with 7 bases spanning the gap. CDR1 KGHSH and CDR2 LQKENI come from the germline V gene. The CDR3 is 11 amino acids. CDR3 DNA: TGTGCCAGCTCACCCGCCGGCGAAGCTTTCTTT. Amino acids: CASSPAGEAFF.

V gene TRBV7-8 combines with J gene TRBJ1-3; D is undetermined. With 5 bases removed from V and 4 bases from J, the gap between germline ends came to 15 bases. The length of the CDR3 is 15 residues. Germline values: CDR1 SGHVS, CDR2 FQNEAQ. The CDR3 nucleotides read TGTGCCAGCAGCAGAGACCCCGGGGTAGGAAACACCATATATTTT. Translation: CASSRDPGVGNTIYF.

This sequence joins TRBV5-4 and TRBJ2-1, with 7 bases aligning to TRBD2. Germline V CDR1 and CDR2: SGHNT, YYREEE (reference sequence). J lost 9 bases, V lost 0 bases, and 15 bases had no gene match. The CDR3 sequence is 17 residues long. As DNA, the CDR3 is TGTGCCAGCAGCTTGGCCTCACAAGCGGGAAATACGGGTGAGCAGTTCTTC. This codes for CASSLASQAGNTGEQFF.

Only a few counts were recorded for this clone. J is TRBJ1-2 and V is TRBV18; D not resolved. Germline CDR1 is KGHSH and CDR2 is LQKENI. Trimming took 0 bases from V and 4 from J, leaving 12 bases between them. The CDR3 has 15 residues. CDR3 residues: CASSPPREPSYGYTF. The CDR3, as DNA: TGTGCCAGCTCACCACCGAGAGAGCCCTCCTATGGCTACACCTTC.

This chain uses TRBV11-2 with TRBJ2-5, with TRBD2 matching 12 bases. V shed 5 bases and J 11 bases; nucleotides not matched to a gene: 15. Germline V gene data show CDR1 as SGHAT and CDR2 as FQNNGV. The CDR3 totals 16 residues. The CDR3, as DNA: TGTGCCAGCAGCGCCAGACTAGCGGGGGTCATGAGGGAGCAGTACTTC. Amino acid sequence: CASSARLAGVMREQYF.

This clone was counted a few times. The chain uses TRBV19 and TRBJ1-2, with D unresolved. The ends were cut back, 10 bases at V and 8 bases at J, with 17 bases in the middle. The CDR3 contains 12 residues. CDR1 is LNHDA and CDR2 is SQIVND in the germline V gene (reference sequence). CDR3 loop: CATRWTPGGYTF. CDR3 coding DNA: TGTGCCACCAGATGGACTCCGGGAGGCTACACCTTC.

The V and J genes are TRBV19 and TRBJ2-3; tentative D call: TRBD1 (5 bases). This CDR3 contains 14 residues. With 5 bases removed from V and 4 bases from J, the gap between germline ends came to 13 bases. Germline CDR1 is LNHDA and CDR2 is SQIVND (reference sequence). This chain's CDR3 is CASSPMTDADTQYF. CDR3 bases: TGTGCCAGTAGTCCGATGACAGATGCAGATACGCAGTATTTT.

In its sample, this clone was seen a few times. The rearrangement joins TRBV11-2 to TRBJ1-6; TRBD1 is a possible D gene (6 bases). The CDR3 is 14 residues long. V lost 0 bases and J 14 bases, leaving 14 bases between the germline ends. CDR1 and CDR2 (germline): SGHAT, FQNNGV. This CDR3 is CASSLEVRDTSLHF. The CDR3 DNA is TGTGCCAGCAGCTTAGAGGTTCGGGACACCTCCCTCCACTTT.

CDR3 nucleotide sequence: TGTGCCAGCGGACTAACTTCCACTGAAGCTTTCTTT. It translates to CASGLTSTEAFF. The V and J genes are TRBV28 and TRBJ1-1; no clear D. The CDR3 loop spans 12 amino acids. CDR1 and CDR2 (germline): MDHEN, SYDVKM. The ends were cut back, 8 bases at V and 4 bases at J, with 11 bases in the middle.

The chain employs TRBV18 and TRBJ1-5, with TRBD1 as a possible D gene (5 bases). The CDR3 sequence is 14 residues long. V lost 6 bases and J lost 0, with 9 bases in between. Per germline, CDR1 KGHSH and CDR2 LQKENI. CDR3 amino acids: CASSPGGSNQPQHF. CDR3 bases: TGTGCCAGCTCTCCGGGGGGTAGCAATCAGCCCCAGCATTTT.

The chain recombines TRBV7-8 with TRBJ2-5, with a possible D match to TRBD2 (7 bases). V lost 3 bases to trimming and J lost 5 bases, with 16 bases between them. The CDR3 has 15 amino acids. Germline CDR1 and CDR2: SGHVS and FQNEAQ. The CDR3 DNA reads TGTGCCAGCAGCTTTTCCGGGGGGCCTTGGGAGACCCAGTACTTC. Translation: CASSFSGGPWETQYF.

The V call is TRBV13, the J call TRBJ2-5, with D perhaps TRBD1 or TRBD2 (5 bases each). Germline V lookup: CDR1 PRHDT, CDR2 FYEKMQ (reference sequence). V lost 4 bases and J 4 bases, leaving 16 bases between the germline ends. The CDR3 spans 15 residues. In nucleotides, the CDR3 is TGTGCCAGCAGCTCGGGACGGATCCAGTTAGAGACCCAGTACTTC. Translated, it gives CASSSGRIQLETQYF.

The chain carries TRBV7-2 and TRBJ2-1; unclear D gene. In germline, CDR1 is SGHTA, CDR2 FQGNSA. V was pared by 1 base and J by 6 bases, with 16 bases between. The CDR3 is 16 amino acids. The DNA of the CDR3 is TGTGCCAGCAGCTTAGGTGCTCGTCGGTCAGTCAATGAGCAGTTCTTC. It encodes CASSLGARRSVNEQFF. The full variable domain, its missing parts supplied by reference TRBV7-2 and TRBJ2-1, is GAGVSQSPSNKVTEKGKDVELRCDPISGHTALYWYRQSLGQGLEFLIYFQGNSAPDKSGLPSDRFSAERTGGSVSTLTIQRTQQEDSAVYLCASSLGARRSVNEQFFGPGTRLTVL.

This chain links TRBV21-1 with TRBJ2-1; the table's D gene call, TRBD2, was not cross checked with the DNA. TRBV21-1 constitutes a pseudogene. CDR3 length equals 17 residues. In DNA form, the CDR3 reads TGTGCCAGCAGCAAAGCGTGGGAGGGCAGAGCCTACAATGAGCAGTTCTTC. Translating it yields CASSKAWEGRAYNEQFF.

For the CDR3, the DNA is TGTGCTAGTGGCCCGGGACAAGAAGCTTTCTTT. Amino acids: CASGPGQEAFF. The rearrangement uses TRBV12-5 and TRBJ1-1, with D tentatively TRBD1 (6 bases). Germline CDR1 is LGHNT and CDR2 is FRNRAP. The V gene lost 6 bases and the J gene lost 8 bases, with 10 bases spanning the gap. There are 11 residues in the CDR3.